The 3 T cell receptor beta chains below come from one sample, sequenced in a study of blood T cells in healthy people across ages. Primers used in a second PCR of roughly 7 to 11 cycles were a sample-barcoded 5' primer and a J-beta primer mix. MiXCR was run by TCRdb on the 5' RACE reads, yielding one entry per CDR3 protein. The data show approximately 900,000 distinct CDR3 sequences, with 40% to 60% seen just once and 13% held by the top ten. Sequencing was performed on blood. Receptor source: a man aged 30 to 39 in good health.

The DNA of the CDR3 is TGTGCCAGCAGTTACGCCGGGACAACAAAGAAGGAGACCCAGTTCTTC. Its protein product is CASSYAGTTKKETQFF. The rearrangement joins TRBV6-2 or TRBV6-3 to TRBJ2-1; D is perhaps TRBD1 (6 bases). The CDR3 is 16 amino acids. Between the trimmed V and J ends, which lost 2 bases and 13 bases, there was a span of 24 bases. Looked up from germline, CDR1 is MNHEY and CDR2 is SVGEGT.

This clonotype was seen many times. The chain recombines TRBV12-3 or TRBV12-4 with TRBJ1-2; 8 bases agree with TRBD1. V gave up 5 bases and J gave up 4 bases; unmatched junction bases: 12. The CDR3 is 16 amino acids. Here the CDR3 reads CASSASGTGVLYGYTF. The CDR3 coding sequence is TGTGCCAGCAGTGCCTCCGGGACAGGTGTTCTCTATGGCTACACCTTC.

V usage is TRBV28 and J usage is TRBJ1-2; D call uncertain. Germline assignment: CDR1 MDHEN and CDR2 SYDVKM. The CDR3 spans 14 residues. V was shortened by 5 bases and J by 4 bases, with 14 bases between the two germline ends. DNA for the CDR3: TGTGCCAGCAGTGGTAACCGACACTTCTATGGCTACACCTTC. The encoded protein is CASSGNRHFYGYTF.